Listed below are T cell receptor beta chains from one sample, sequenced in a study of T-cell memory formation after mild COVID-19. MiXCR, applied by TCRdb to the 5' RACE reads, yields one record per CDR3 protein. This sample has 470,000 or so distinct CDR3 sequences, with 15% to 20% found just once. The sample taken for sequencing was PBMCs or a T cell subset sorted from them (not recorded which). All receptors come from an adult woman who had mild COVID-19 (a few samples of this study predate the infection). Cell type and time point are not known. The CDR3 runs from the conserved cysteine through the conserved F or W. A D gene is named only where the DNA matches it firmly. Expanded clones get a size class; other rows say once, few or many, or leave the size out.

- | TRBJ2-3 | TRBD2 | TRBV25-1 | CASSVFRNRLAGTDTQYF | TGTGCCAGCAGTGTCTTCCGGAACCGACTAGCGGGAACAGATACGCAGTATTTT
- | TRBJ2-2 | - | TRBV7-9 | CASRNLDVRDFRTGELFF | TGTGCCAGCAGGAATCTCGACGTACGGGACTTTAGGACCGGGGAGCTGTTTTTT
- | TRBJ2-7 | TRBD1 | TRBV5-1 | CASTDGDRAILEQYF | TGCGCCAGCACCGACGGGGACAGGGCGATCTTGGAGCAGTACTTC
few | TRBJ2-3 | - | TRBV7-2 | CASSLGGDSKKQYF | TGTGCCAGCAGCTTAGGGGGGGACTCGAAGAAGCAGTATTTT
few | TRBJ1-1 | - | TRBV19 | CASSTRTAEAFF | TGTGCCAGTAGCACACGGACAGCAGAAGCTTTCTTT
- | TRBJ2-1 | TRBD2 | TRBV5-1 | CASSLAGLAEYNEQFF | TGCGCCAGCAGCTTGGCGGGACTAGCAGAATACAATGAGCAGTTCTTC
- | TRBJ2-3 | - | TRBV7-8 | CASGNQGHTQYF | TGTGCCAGCGGAAACCAGGGTCATACGCAGTATTTT
few | TRBJ2-5 | - | TRBV5-1 | CASSLTMGQETQYF | TGCGCCAGCAGCTTGACGATGGGGCAAGAGACCCAGTACTTC
- | TRBJ1-1 | - | TRBV19 | CASRFPGVGAFF | TGTGCCAGTAGATTTCCCGGGGTAGGGGCTTTCTTT
- | TRBJ2-4 | TRBD2 | TRBV15 | CATSRDSGGTKNIQYF | TGTGCCACCAGCAGAGATTCCGGGGGGACCAAAAACATTCAGTACTTC
- | TRBJ2-2 | - | TRBV11-1 | CASSLAITGPGELFF | TGTGCCAGCAGCTTGGCTATTACCGGGCCCGGGGAGCTGTTTTTT
- | TRBJ1-6 | - | TRBV4-1 | CASSQDRGVRYNSPLHF | TGCGCCAGCAGCCAAGATAGGGGAGTAAGGTATAATTCACCCCTCCACTTT
- | TRBJ2-5 | - | TRBV7-6 | CASSSKIGGTQYF | TGTGCCAGCAGCTCGAAGATTGGGGGGACCCAGTACTTC
- | TRBJ2-3 | - | TRBV10-3 | CAIRTGTDLTDTQYF | TGTGCCATCAGAACCGGGACTGACCTTACAGATACGCAGTATTTT
few | TRBJ2-7 | TRBD1 | TRBV6-6 | CASSYRDRGPSSYEQYF | TGTGCCAGCAGTTACCGGGACAGGGGTCCGAGCTCCTACGAGCAGTACTTC
- | TRBJ2-7 | TRBD2 | TRBV20-1 | CSARVSAGTAGREQYF | TGCAGTGCTAGAGTTTCCGCAGGGACGGCCGGGAGGGAGCAGTACTTC
many | TRBJ2-3 | - | TRBV5-1 | CASSPGTGTDTQYF | TGTGCCAGCAGTCCAGGGACGGGCACAGATACGCAGTATTTT
- | TRBJ2-3 | - | TRBV29-1 | CSVDGWAGTDTQYF | TGCAGCGTTGATGGGTGGGCGGGCACAGATACGCAGTATTTT
- | TRBJ2-1 | TRBD1 | TRBV7-9 | CASTQGAQHNEQFF | TGTGCCAGCACCCAGGGGGCACAACACAATGAGCAGTTCTTC
- | TRBJ2-1 | TRBD2 | TRBV18 | CASSPSLAGGNEQFF | TGTGCCAGCTCACCCTCACTAGCGGGAGGGAATGAGCAGTTCTTC
many | TRBJ2-7 | TRBD2 | TRBV12-3/TRBV12-4 | CASSLISGGSYEQYF | TGTGCCAGCAGTTTAATTAGCGGGGGGTCGTACGAGCAGTACTTC